Listed below are T cell receptor beta chains from one sample, sequenced in a study of blood T cell repertoires in COVID-19. TCRdb's copy holds only in-frame clones and misses some; the assay was immunoSEQ multiplex PCR. This sample yields about 440,000 clones, of which approximately 90% are seen a single time; around 1.8% belongs to the top ten. The sequenced sample was PBMCs or T cells enriched from blood (not recorded which). The receptors derive from a woman aged 18 to 35 with acute COVID-19. The CDR3 runs from the conserved cysteine through the conserved F or W. The order of the fields is D gene, clone size, J gene, V gene, CDR3 protein, CDR3 DNA. The D gene is left open where the match is weak. Part of the rows lack a size; the others show once, few, many or a class for expanded clones.

.	.	TRBJ2-2	TRBV7-3	CASSQTGTTNTGELFF	TGTGCCAGCAGCCAGACGGGGACAACAAACACCGGGGAGCTGTTTTTT
.	.	TRBJ1-3	TRBV10-3	CAISEQAIDGNTIYF	TGTGCCATCAGTGAGCAGGCTATTGATGGAAACACCATATATTTT
TRBD1	.	TRBJ1-6	TRBV15	CATSKGQGGFNSPLHF	TGTGCCACCAGCAAGGGACAGGGCGGATTTAATTCACCCCTCCACTTT
.	.	TRBJ1-2	TRBV2	CASRNRVYGYTF	TGTGCCAGCAGAAACAGGGTGTATGGCTACACCTTC
TRBD2	.	TRBJ2-7	TRBV29-1	CSVEGRTSGTLTYEQYF	TGCAGCGTTGAAGGGCGGACTAGCGGGACATTAACCTACGAGCAGTACTTC
.	.	TRBJ1-4	TRBV14	CASTRTRQQGSLNEKLFF	TGTGCCAGCACTCGAACAAGACAACAGGGATCACTTAATGAAAAACTGTTTTTT
.	.	TRBJ1-6	TRBV24-1	CATSVYREGDNSPLHF	TGTGCCACCAGTGTTTACAGGGAAGGGGATAATTCACCCCTCCACTTT
TRBD1	.	TRBJ1-1	TRBV14	CASSQAFLLRQGNTEAFF	TGTGCCAGCAGCCAAGCGTTTTTGCTGCGACAGGGGAACACTGAAGCTTTCTTT
.	once	TRBJ1-6	TRBV5-4	CASSLAGVDSPLHF	TGTGCCAGCAGCTTGGCCGGTGTAGATTCACCCCTCCACTTT
.	.	TRBJ2-2	TRBV11-3	CASSETRQNTGELFF	TGTGCCAGCAGCGAGACTAGACAGAACACCGGGGAGCTGTTTTTT
.	.	TRBJ1-2	TRBV9	CASSPHGRGSPNYGYTF	TGTGCCAGCAGCCCCCACGGTAGGGGCAGCCCTAACTATGGCTACACCTTC
.	.	TRBJ1-1	TRBV15	CATSRWGQLGEAFF	TGTGCCACCAGCAGGTGGGGGCAGCTTGGTGAAGCTTTCTTT
TRBD1	.	TRBJ2-7	TRBV7-8	CASSPGQGNYEQYF	TGTGCCAGCAGCCCCGGACAGGGCAACTACGAGCAGTACTTC